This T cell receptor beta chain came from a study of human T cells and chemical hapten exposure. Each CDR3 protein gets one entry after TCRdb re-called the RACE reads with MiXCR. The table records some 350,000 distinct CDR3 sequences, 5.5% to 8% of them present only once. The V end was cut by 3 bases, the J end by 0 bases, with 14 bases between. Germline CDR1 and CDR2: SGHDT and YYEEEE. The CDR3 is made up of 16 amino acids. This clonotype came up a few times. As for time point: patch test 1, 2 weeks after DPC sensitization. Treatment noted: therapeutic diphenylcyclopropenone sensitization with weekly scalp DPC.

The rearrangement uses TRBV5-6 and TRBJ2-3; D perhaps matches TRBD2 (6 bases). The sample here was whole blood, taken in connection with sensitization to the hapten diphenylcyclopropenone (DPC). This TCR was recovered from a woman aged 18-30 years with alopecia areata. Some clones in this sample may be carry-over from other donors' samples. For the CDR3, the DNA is TGTGCCAGCAGCTGGGACTTATCCCCTAGCACAGATACGCAGTATTTT. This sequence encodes CASSWDLSPSTDTQYF.